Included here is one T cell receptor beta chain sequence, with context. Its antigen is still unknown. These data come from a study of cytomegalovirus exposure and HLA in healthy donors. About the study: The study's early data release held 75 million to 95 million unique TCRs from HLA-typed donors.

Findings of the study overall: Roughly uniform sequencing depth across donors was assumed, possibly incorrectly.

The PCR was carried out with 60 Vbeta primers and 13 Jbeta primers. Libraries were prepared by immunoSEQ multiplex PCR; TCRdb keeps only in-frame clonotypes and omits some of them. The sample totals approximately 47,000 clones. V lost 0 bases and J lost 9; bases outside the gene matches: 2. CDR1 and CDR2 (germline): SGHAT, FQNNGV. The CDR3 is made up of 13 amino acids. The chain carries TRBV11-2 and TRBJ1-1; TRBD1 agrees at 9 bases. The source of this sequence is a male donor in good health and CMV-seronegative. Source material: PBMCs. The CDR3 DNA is TGTGCCAGCAGCTTAGAGGGACAGGGAAAAGCTTTCTTT. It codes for CASSLEGQGKAFF.